This TCR beta chain originates from a study of T cell responses to AZD1222 COVID-19 vaccine. The CDR3 has 14 amino acids. Germline CDR1 MNHEY, CDR2 SMNVEV (reference sequence). V gave up 1 base and J gave up 5 bases, with 8 bases separating them. Clones were read by immunoSEQ multiplex PCR, and TCRdb kept only the in-frame ones, dropping some. This sample has 65,000 to 80,000 clones, with about 80% found just once. Sequencing used peripheral blood, obtained 28 days after the second AZD1222 dose. This clonotype was obtained from an adult who received the AZD1222 COVID-19 vaccine. The rearrangement uses TRBV27 and TRBJ1-4; D is uncertain. CDR3 loop: CASSLLGLNEKLFF. CDR3 bases: TGTGCCAGCAGTTTATTAGGGCTCAATGAAAAACTGTTTTTT.